The next 26 T cell receptor beta chains were all read from a single sample in a study of shared clonotypes between healthy human individuals (TCRdb year 2020). Libraries came from the immunoSEQ multiplex PCR assay. Not all clones reach the TCRdb copy of this immuneACCESS table, which keeps in-frame sequences only. Checked studies attribute under half of the gap to unresolved V genes and leave the rest unexplained. This sample holds about 470,000 clones; around 79% were observed only once. The biggest ten clones account for roughly 13% of the sample. Material for sequencing was PBMCs. These receptors all come from a woman between 35 and 50 years old in good health. Some clones in this sample may be carry-over from other donors' samples.

The J gene is TRBJ2-1, the V gene TRBV9; 8 bases are a match to TRBD2. The length of the CDR3 is 14 residues. V was clipped by 2 bases and J by 3 bases; unmatched bases: 1. Germline V lookup: CDR1 SGDLS, CDR2 YYNGEE. This CDR3 reads CASSVSGIYNEQFF. CDR3 DNA sequence: TGTGCCAGCAGCGTTAGCGGGATCTACAATGAGCAGTTCTTC.

The chain uses TRBV27 and TRBJ2-2; 8 bases are shared with TRBD2. Looked up from germline, CDR1 is MNHEY and CDR2 is SMNVEV (reference sequence). The CDR3 covers 17 residues. V shed 2 bases and J 2 bases; nucleotides not matched to a gene: 7. In DNA form, the CDR3 reads TGTGCCAGCAGTTTAAGTGTTACTAGCGGTAACACCGGGGAGCTGTTTTTT. Amino acids: CASSLSVTSGNTGELFF.

Regarding this clone: The germline gene is not matched at one end of the junction; a read error may be the cause. The V call is TRBV7-2, the J call TRBJ2-4; 8 positions match TRBD2. This CDR3 comprises 15 residues. The germline gives CDR1 SGHTA, CDR2 FQGNSA. The CDR3 region is CASTLAGSAKNIQYF. In DNA form, the CDR3 reads TGTGCCAGCACCTTAGCGGGATCGGCCAAAAACATTCAGTACTTC. The whole variable domain, filled in from reference TRBV7-2 and TRBJ2-4, reads GAGVSQSPSNKVTEKGKDVELRCDPISGHTALYWYRQSLGQGLEFLIYFQGNSAPDKSGLPSDRFSAERTGGSVSTLTIQRTQQEDSAVYLCASTLAGSAKNIQYFGAGTRLSVL.

This chain connects TRBV5-6 to TRBJ2-5, with unresolved D. Germline values: CDR1 SGHDT, CDR2 YYEEEE. The V gene lost 2 bases and the J gene lost 2 bases, with 7 bases spanning the gap. CDR3 length: 13 amino acids. Here the CDR3 DNA reads TGTGCCAGCAGCTTTGTTGGACAAGAGACCCAGTACTTC. Encoded protein: CASSFVGQETQYF.

This clone was observed a single time. The genes are TRBV7-8 and TRBJ2-1, with 7 bases that match TRBD2. This CDR3 contains 16 residues. The V and J ends lost 4 bases and 0 bases, in that order; junction bases with no gene match: 6. Germline V gene sequence: CDR1 SGHVS, CDR2 FQNEAQ. The DNA of the CDR3 is TGTGCCAGCAGCTCTCCTAGCGGCAGCTCCTACAATGAGCAGTTCTTC. Protein: CASSSPSGSSYNEQFF.

This clone was observed a few times. The gene calls are TRBV27 and TRBJ2-7; D is ambiguous. The CDR3 consists of 12 residues. The germline V gene encodes CDR1 MNHEY and CDR2 SMNVEV (reference sequence). V was trimmed by 0 bases and J by 4 bases, leaving 4 bases between them. The CDR3 region has the DNA TGTGCCAGCAGTTTATCGGGGTACGAGCAGTACTTC. Translated: CASSLSGYEQYF.

The gene calls are TRBV30 and TRBJ2-5; D may match TRBD1 or TRBD2 (6 bases each). Deletions cut 5 bases from V and 5 bases from J, with 21 bases between. The CDR3 sequence is 15 residues long. Germline CDR1 reads GTSNPN; CDR2 reads SVGIG (reference sequence). CDR3 nucleotide sequence: TGTGCCTGGGAGGGGGGCCTATTACCTAGCGAGACCCAGTACTTC. This sequence encodes CAWEGGLLPSETQYF.

The chain recombines TRBV5-1 with TRBJ2-1; 11 bases agree with TRBD2. Per the germline V gene, CDR1 is SGHRS and CDR2 is YFSETQ. Trimming cost V 4 bases and J 4 bases; bases outside gene matches: 7. The CDR3 totals 16 residues. The CDR3 loop reads CASSQAGTSGYNEQFF. The CDR3 DNA is TGCGCCAGCAGCCAGGCAGGGACTAGCGGTTACAATGAGCAGTTCTTC. Drawing the rest from reference TRBV5-1 and TRBJ2-1, the complete variable domain is KAGVTQTPRYLIKTRGQQVTLSCSPISGHRSVSWYQQTPGQGLQFLFEYFSETQRNKGNFPGRFSGRQFSNSRSEMNVSTLELGDSALYLCASSQAGTSGYNEQFFGPGTRLTVL.

The sample holds a few counts of this clone. CDR3 region: CASSTNGANVLTF. The CDR3 DNA follows: TGTGCCAGTAGTACAAATGGGGCCAACGTCCTGACTTTC. The chain carries TRBV19 and TRBJ2-6; D ambiguous. V was pared by 4 bases and J by 3 bases, with 4 bases between. Germline V lookup: CDR1 LNHDA, CDR2 SQIVND (reference sequence). The CDR3 runs to 13 residues.

The chain uses TRBV27 and TRBJ1-2; possibly TRBD1 for D (6 bases). Looked up from germline, CDR1 is MNHEY and CDR2 is SMNVEV (reference sequence). This CDR3 region has 13 residues. Trimming shortened V by 5 bases and J by 3 bases, and 10 bases separated the two germline ends. The chain's CDR3 is CASSPDRYYGYTF. The CDR3, as DNA: TGTGCCAGCAGTCCGGACAGATACTATGGCTACACCTTC.

The J gene is TRBJ2-7, the V gene TRBV28; 9 bases fit TRBD2. Trimming at V came to 5 bases and at J to 4 bases, leaving 3 bases not matched to a gene. Germline V gene lookup returns CDR1 MDHEN and CDR2 SYDVKM. The CDR3 is 13 residues long. The CDR3 loop reads CASSRLAGYEQYF. The CDR3 DNA follows: TGTGCCAGCAGTCGGCTAGCGGGGTACGAGCAGTACTTC.

The chain is built from TRBV9 and TRBJ2-1, with D perhaps being TRBD1 or TRBD2 (6 bases each). The CDR3 consists of 13 residues. Trimming removed 4 bases at V and 10 bases at J, with 15 bases between. The germline CDR1 and CDR2 sequences are SGDLS and YYNGEE. The chain's CDR3 is CASSPREGGEQFF. CDR3 bases: TGTGCCAGCAGCCCTCGCGAGGGGGGAGAGCAGTTCTTC.

The chain has TRBV28 and TRBJ2-3; 7 bases match TRBD2. The V gene end was trimmed by 5 bases and the J gene end by 4 bases; junction bases not matched to a gene: 15. Germline loops: CDR1 MDHEN, CDR2 SYDVKM. This CDR3 region has 17 residues. This chain's CDR3 is CASSTQGAGEGADTQYF. CDR3 DNA sequence: TGTGCCAGCAGTACCCAAGGGGCGGGAGAAGGAGCAGATACGCAGTATTTT.

The genes are TRBV27 and TRBJ1-6, with D hard to call. The germline V and J ends were trimmed by 1 base and 5 bases, with 18 bases remaining between them. This CDR3 spans 18 amino acids. Germline CDR1 is MNHEY and CDR2 is SMNVEV (reference sequence). The chain's CDR3 is CASSLWFRPGWDNSPLHF. CDR3 coding DNA: TGTGCCAGCAGTTTATGGTTCAGGCCCGGCTGGGATAATTCACCCCTCCACTTT.

Points on this clone: Just one base apart from a much larger clone, this may be a read error. DNA of the CDR3: TGTGCCAGCAGATCCTGGGGCACCGGGACAGTCTACGAGCAGTACTTC. It encodes CASRSWGTGTVYEQYF. The chain combines TRBV27 with TRBJ2-7; TRBD1 matches 7 bases. The CDR3 consists of 16 residues. Trimming at V came to 6 bases and at J to 3 bases, leaving 14 bases not matched to a gene. The germline gives CDR1 MNHEY, CDR2 SMNVEV (reference sequence).

The V and J genes are TRBV27 and TRBJ2-7; D not resolved. V was trimmed by 5 bases and J by 9 bases, leaving 17 bases between them. Germline V gene lookup returns CDR1 MNHEY and CDR2 SMNVEV (reference sequence). The CDR3 contains 13 residues. The CDR3 DNA follows: TGTGCCAGCAGTAGAAAATCAGAATTGGGGCAGTACTTC. It specifies CASSRKSELGQYF.

The CDR3, as DNA: TGTGCCAGCAGCCCGACAGGGGTCGGTTCAGATACGCAGTATTTT. This encodes CASSPTGVGSDTQYF. V usage is TRBV7-3 and J usage is TRBJ2-3; 8 positions match TRBD1. The junction had 8 bases not matched to a gene; V was cut back by 5 bases and J by 4 bases. This CDR3 is 15 amino acids long. Germline V gives CDR1 SGHTA, CDR2 FQGTGA.

The V call is TRBV18, the J call TRBJ2-7; D uncertain. Germline CDR1 KGHSH, CDR2 LQKENI. V was cut by 5 bases and J by 0 bases, with 8 bases left in between. The CDR3 loop spans 13 amino acids. The CDR3 DNA sequence: TGTGCCAGCTCAATCTCTGCCTCCTACGAGCAGTACTTC. The encoded protein is CASSISASYEQYF.

This clone was counted only a few times. V gene TRBV27 combines with J gene TRBJ2-1; D is perhaps TRBD2 (5 bases). This CDR3 has 15 residues. Germline lookup yields CDR1 MNHEY and CDR2 SMNVEV (reference sequence). Trimming stripped 7 bases from V and 6 bases from J, with 19 bases between. This chain's CDR3 is CASTSRALARNEQFF. As DNA, the CDR3 is TGTGCCAGCACCTCAAGGGCCCTAGCTCGCAATGAGCAGTTCTTC.

This rearrangement joins TRBV5-4 to TRBJ2-7; D is undetermined. CDR3 length: 13 residues. The V gene lost 4 bases and the J gene lost 7 bases, with 15 bases spanning the gap. The V gene's germline CDR1 is SGHNT and CDR2 YYREEE (reference sequence). CDR3 DNA sequence: TGTGCCAGCAGCCAAGATGAGATCCGGGAGCAGTACTTC. Its protein product is CASSQDEIREQYF.

The rearrangement uses TRBV18 and TRBJ2-1; the D gene is possibly TRBD1 (5 bases). Trimming shortened V by 0 bases and J by 6 bases, and 15 bases separated the two germline ends. The CDR3 extends over 16 amino acids. Germline CDR1 KGHSH, CDR2 LQKENI. The CDR3 protein is CASSPPGTQGVNEQFF. DNA for the CDR3: TGTGCCAGCTCACCACCGGGAACTCAGGGTGTCAATGAGCAGTTCTTC.

V gene TRBV6-1 combines with J gene TRBJ2-1, with 8 bases identical to TRBD1. This CDR3 comprises 15 residues. The trim removed 7 bases at V and 1 base at J, leaving 6 bases unmatched. Germline V gene sequence: CDR1 MNHNS, CDR2 SASEGT. For the CDR3, the DNA is TGTGCCAGCATTCCAGGGGGCCTTTCCTACAATGAGCAGTTCTTC. It translates to CASIPGGLSYNEQFF.

Points on this clone: The junction shows a germline mismatch at one end, possibly a read error. The J gene is TRBJ2-2, the V gene TRBV11-2; 7 bases line up with TRBD1. The CDR3 spans 17 residues. The germline V gene has CDR1 SGHAT and CDR2 FQNNGV. The CDR3 region has the DNA TGTGCCAGCAGCCCGTCGAGCCACAGGGGTAGTGCCGGGGAGCTGCTTTTT. This gives the protein CASSPSSHRGSAGELLF.

The chain uses TRBV25-1 and TRBJ2-1; 7 nucleotides line up with TRBD1. V lost 4 bases to trimming and J lost 5 bases; unmatched junction nucleotides: 8. Germline CDR1 reads MGHDK; CDR2 reads SYGVNS. This CDR3 contains 15 residues. DNA for the CDR3: TGTGCCAGCAGTGGGAACCTCGGGACAGACAATGAGCAGTTCTTC. It codes for CASSGNLGTDNEQFF.

The genes are TRBV9 and TRBJ1-5, with 8 bases that match TRBD1. Germline V gene lookup returns CDR1 SGDLS and CDR2 YYNGEE. The CDR3 runs to 13 residues. After removal of 4 bases from V and 5 bases from J, the junction contained 2 bases not matched to a gene. CDR3 residues: CASSLTGDQPQHF. The CDR3 DNA is TGTGCCAGCAGCCTGACAGGGGATCAGCCCCAGCATTTT.

The chain recombines TRBV2 with TRBJ1-2, with D hard to call. The CDR3 is 14 residues long. Per germline, CDR1 SNHLY and CDR2 FYNNEI. V gave up 4 bases and J gave up 5 bases, with 14 bases separating them. CDR3 sequence: CASSAGPREYGYTF. In DNA form, the CDR3 reads TGTGCCAGCAGTGCCGGACCGAGGGAGTATGGCTACACCTTC.